This TCR beta chain comes out of a study of T cell repertoires in cytomegalovirus infection. Study background: Public TCR beta signatures were indicative of both CMV infection and a matching HLA type. Notes on the study in general: HLA-C-restricted TCR beta clonotypes specific for CMV led the ex vivo response.

TCRdb re-called the reads with MiXCR, one entry per CDR3 protein. Altogether under 150,000 distinct CDR3 sequences are present, roughly a quarter being singletons, with the ten largest covering roughly 35%. V gave up 3 bases and J gave up 0 bases, with 9 bases separating them. This CDR3 contains 15 residues. A note on this clonotype: What it binds is unknown.

The rearrangement joins TRBV12-3 or TRBV12-4 to TRBJ2-4, with D perhaps TRBD2 (5 bases). The sequence came from a human donor in good health (CMV status not recorded). Some clones in this sample may be carry-over from other donors' samples. Sequencing was carried out using PBMCs, sequenced either directly or after in vitro stimulation (not recorded which). CDR3 region: CASSFGGLAKNIQYF. The CDR3 DNA reads TGTGCCAGCAGTTTTGGCGGACTAGCCAAAAACATTCAGTACTTC.